The next 10 T cell receptor beta chains were all read from a single sample in a study of blood T cell repertoires in COVID-19. TCRdb's copy holds only in-frame clones and misses some; the assay was immunoSEQ multiplex PCR. Here the sample spans 350,000 to 400,000 clones, more than 70% being singletons. Sequencing used PBMCs or T cells enriched from blood (not recorded which). These receptor sequences come from a man in his forties in a cohort exposed to, infected with or recovered from COVID-19 (not recorded which).

J is TRBJ1-5 and V is TRBV27; 9 nucleotides match TRBD1. V trimming: 5 bases; J trimming: 2 bases; junction bases outside the gene matches: 4. The germline gives CDR1 MNHEY, CDR2 SMNVEV (reference sequence). CDR3 size: 15 residues. In nucleotides, the CDR3 is TGTGCCAGCAGTCGGACAGGGGATGGCAATCAGCCCCAGCATTTT. It yields the protein CASSRTGDGNQPQHF.

The chain has TRBV10-2 and TRBJ2-7, with 8 nucleotides matching TRBD1. The CDR3 has 15 residues. The J segment lost 0 bases and the V segment lost 4 bases, leaving 5 bases of the junction unmatched. Per germline, CDR1 WSHSY and CDR2 SAAADI. The CDR3 DNA reads as TGCGCCAGCAGTGGAGACAGGGGCCACTCCTACGAGCAGTACTTC. Protein product: CASSGDRGHSYEQYF.

This clone was picked up one time. CDR3 protein: CASSIRQGQPQHF. In DNA, the CDR3 is TGTGCCAGCAGTATACGACAGGGCCAGCCCCAGCATTTT. This chain connects TRBV27 to TRBJ1-5, with 7 bases matching TRBD1. Germline loops: CDR1 MNHEY, CDR2 SMNVEV (reference sequence). V lost 5 bases to trimming and J lost 7 bases; unmatched junction nucleotides: 5. The CDR3 has 13 amino acids.

This clone has just one count. CDR3 protein: CASSSRSPGSYEQYF. The CDR3 DNA sequence: TGTGCCAGCAGCTCCCGTTCCCCCGGGTCCTACGAGCAGTACTTC. The V gene is TRBV7-8, the J gene TRBJ2-7; D not certain. The CDR3 contains 15 residues. The V gene's germline CDR1 is SGHVS and CDR2 FQNEAQ. V lost 4 bases, J lost 1 base, and 14 bases lay in between.

This CDR3 is CASSLGQGSIYEQYF. The CDR3 region has the DNA TGTGCCAGCAGCTTGGGCCAGGGGTCAATTTACGAGCAGTACTTC. The chain uses TRBV5-4 and TRBJ2-7; tentatively, D is TRBD1 (6 bases). This CDR3 is 15 amino acids long. V shed 0 bases and J shed 4 bases, with 14 bases lying between them. Germline-derived CDR1 and CDR2 are SGHNT and YYREEE (reference sequence).

The rearrangement uses TRBV28 and TRBJ2-1; tentatively, D is TRBD1 (5 bases). In germline, CDR1 is MDHEN, CDR2 SYDVKM. V lost 4 bases and J 12 bases, leaving 13 bases between the germline ends. The CDR3 covers 12 residues. CDR3 bases: TGTGCCAGCAGTTCCGGCAACAGGTCGCAGTTCTTC. It yields the protein CASSSGNRSQFF.

The genes are TRBV3-1 (or the pseudogene TRBV3-2) and TRBJ2-3; no firm D call. V lost 2 bases and J lost 2, with 11 bases in between. Germline V lookup: CDR1 LGHDT, CDR2 YNNKEL (reference sequence). This CDR3 has 15 amino acids. The CDR3 bases are TGTGCCAGCAGCCAATTGAGCGACTCCACAGATACGCAGTATTTT. It codes for CASSQLSDSTDTQYF.

This chain uses TRBV11-3 with TRBJ2-7; 7 nucleotides agree with TRBD1. The germline CDR1 and CDR2 sequences are SGHNT and YENEEA. V shed 1 base and J 5 bases; nucleotides not matched to a gene: 8. The CDR3 contains 15 residues. The CDR3 region is CASSLGQGQRNEQYF. The CDR3 nucleotides read TGTGCCAGCAGCTTAGGACAGGGTCAACGGAACGAGCAGTACTTC.

As DNA, the CDR3 is TGTGCCAGCAGCTTGGGGCACGAGCAGTACTTC. As protein: CASSLGHEQYF. The chain combines TRBV5-4 with TRBJ2-7; D ambiguous. The CDR3 has 11 amino acids. Per the germline V gene, CDR1 is SGHNT and CDR2 is YYREEE (reference sequence). Trimming removed 0 bases from V and 5 bases from J, with 3 bases in between.

The chain uses TRBV3-1 (or the pseudogene TRBV3-2) and TRBJ1-1, with D possibly matching TRBD1 (6 bases). V gave up 0 bases and J gave up 9 bases, with 11 bases separating them. This CDR3 has 13 amino acids. Germline assignment: CDR1 LGHDT and CDR2 YNNKEL (reference sequence). CDR3 coding DNA: TGTGCCAGCAGCCAAGAAACGGGGGGCAAAGCTTTCTTT. Its translation: CASSQETGGKAFF.